A selection of T cell receptor beta chains follows, all from one sample in a study of blood T cells in healthy people across ages. TCRdb ran MiXCR on the 5' RACE reads and lists one entry per CDR3 protein. This table holds some 1.4 million distinct CDR3 sequences, about 40% found once. The material sequenced was blood. The receptors derive from a woman younger than 35 in good health. Each CDR3 is given with its conserved first and last residue. Each record gives: clone size, D gene, J gene, V gene, CDR3 protein, CDR3 DNA. The D gene is left open where the match is weak. A row's size may be missing; if present it is once, few, many or a size class.

.	TRBD1	TRBJ1-1	TRBV2	CASTEDRVASEAFF	TGTGCCAGCACCGAGGACAGGGTTGCGTCTGAAGCTTTCTTT
few	.	TRBJ2-1	TRBV4-2	CASSQESTQTTYNEQFF	TGTGCCAGCAGCCAAGAGTCGACGCAAACTACCTACAATGAGCAGTTCTTC
.	TRBD2	TRBJ2-3	TRBV20-1	CSARGGWQLGRATDTQYF	TGCAGTGCTAGAGGTGGATGGCAGCTAGGGAGGGCCACAGATACGCAGTATTTT
few	TRBD2	TRBJ2-3	TRBV5-1	CASSFRPSGNGDTQYF	TGCGCCAGCAGCTTTCGGCCTAGCGGGAATGGAGATACGCAGTATTTT
.	TRBD2	TRBJ2-3	TRBV28	CASSFMPHSGGGADTQYF	TGTGCCAGCAGTTTTATGCCCCATAGCGGGGGGGGTGCAGATACGCAGTATTTT
.	.	TRBJ2-1	TRBV30	CAWSVARRTSPWDNEQFF	TGTGCCTGGAGTGTAGCTAGGCGGACCTCCCCCTGGGACAATGAGCAGTTCTTC
.	TRBD2	TRBJ2-1	TRBV29-1	CSVEGAGGHRDNEQFF	TGCAGCGTTGAGGGGGCGGGAGGGCATAGGGACAATGAGCAGTTCTTC
.	.	TRBJ2-7	TRBV6-1	CASSEIWLGEQYF	TGTGCCAGCAGTGAAATATGGTTGGGCGAGCAGTACTTC
few	TRBD1	TRBJ2-7	TRBV25-1	CASSESGQTSYEQYF	TGTGCCAGCAGTGAATCGGGACAGACCTCCTACGAGCAGTACTTC
.	.	TRBJ2-7	TRBV7-9	CASSRGPLVYEQYF	TGTGCCAGCAGCCGAGGACCCCTCGTCTACGAGCAGTACTTC
.	TRBD2	TRBJ2-3	TRBV11-3	CASSLRLAGRGDTQYF	TGTGCCAGCAGCCTAAGACTAGCGGGACGCGGGGATACGCAGTATTTT
.	.	TRBJ1-2	TRBV7-9	CASSLAHVSGYTF	TGTGCCAGCAGCTTAGCTCACGTGTCGGGCTACACCTTC
.	.	TRBJ2-7	TRBV29-1	CSVVTAYEQYF	TGCAGCGTTGTTACCGCCTACGAGCAGTACTTC
many	.	TRBJ1-1	TRBV29-1	CSVDLGRNTEAFF	TGCAGCGTTGATCTCGGGAGGAACACTGAAGCTTTCTTT
.	.	TRBJ2-5	TRBV5-1	CASSFDRSTGGETQYF	TGCGCCAGCAGCTTTGACAGGTCTACGGGCGGAGAGACCCAGTACTTC
few	TRBD1	TRBJ1-2	TRBV20-1	CSARGQGASLYGYTF	TGCAGTGCTAGAGGACAGGGTGCGAGCCTTTATGGCTACACCTTC
.	.	TRBJ2-5	TRBV12-3/TRBV12-4	CASTPVRGSGETQYF	TGTGCCAGCACGCCCGTCCGGGGGTCCGGAGAGACCCAGTACTTC
few	.	TRBJ1-2	TRBV4-1	CASSQEAAILSYGYTF	TGCGCCAGCAGCCAAGAAGCAGCCATCCTCTCTTATGGCTACACCTTC
.	TRBD2	TRBJ2-1	TRBV7-2	CASSLRGRPGTSGGADEQFF	TGTGCCAGCAGCTTAAGGGGGCGTCCCGGGACTAGCGGGGGGGCGGATGAGCAGTTCTTC
.	TRBD2	TRBJ2-5	TRBV4-1	CASSVPTSGWDEQYF	TGCGCCAGCAGCGTTCCAACTAGCGGGTGGGATGAGCAGTACTTC
many	.	TRBJ2-5	TRBV12-3/TRBV12-4	CASSLLGTQETQYF	TGTGCCAGCAGTTTGCTTGGTACACAAGAGACCCAGTACTTC
.	TRBD1	TRBJ2-1	TRBV7-3	CASSPTGAMYNEQFF	TGTGCCAGCAGCCCGACAGGGGCCATGTACAATGAGCAGTTCTTC
.	.	TRBJ2-3	TRBV9	CASSVQGRTADTQYF	TGTGCCAGCAGCGTACAGGGGCGCACCGCAGATACGCAGTATTTT
.	.	TRBJ2-3	TRBV6-1	CASSEVGSRTDTQYF	TGTGCCAGCAGTGAAGTTGGTTCCCGCACAGATACGCAGTATTTT
.	.	TRBJ1-5	TRBV12-3/TRBV12-4	CASSKGRGQPQHF	TGTGCCAGCAGTAAGGGGAGAGGTCAGCCCCAGCATTTT
.	TRBD1	TRBJ1-1	TRBV7-9	CASSPDRTGTEAFF	TGTGCCAGCAGCCCGGACCGGACAGGGACTGAAGCTTTCTTT
.	.	TRBJ1-1	TRBV20-1	CSASFGAEAFF	TGCAGTGCCTCTTTTGGGGCTGAAGCTTTCTTT
.	.	TRBJ1-2	TRBV6-1	CASRENGLSYGYTF	TGTGCCAGCAGGGAGAATGGGCTATCCTATGGCTACACCTTC
few	.	TRBJ2-1	TRBV6-1	CASIPSPNEQFF	TGTGCCAGCATCCCCAGTCCCAATGAGCAGTTCTTC
few	.	TRBJ2-1	TRBV6-1	CASSEAEWGSSYNEQFF	TGTGCCAGCAGTGAAGCCGAATGGGGATCCTCCTACAATGAGCAGTTCTTC
once	.	TRBJ1-3	TRBV3-1	CASSQGAGGNTIYF	TGTGCCAGCAGCCAGGGGGCTGGTGGAAACACCATATATTTT
.	TRBD2	TRBJ2-7	TRBV4-2	CASSRAMGLNYDEQYF	TGTGCCAGCAGCCGAGCTATGGGACTAAATTATGACGAGCAGTACTTC
.	.	TRBJ1-1	TRBV24-1	CATSDPRRNTEAFF	TGTGCCACCAGTGACCCCAGACGGAACACTGAAGCTTTCTTT
.	TRBD2	TRBJ2-3	TRBV29-1	CSAARNMGLARGSTDTQYF	TGCAGCGCGGCCCGGAATATGGGACTAGCGAGGGGGAGCACAGATACGCAGTATTTT
.	TRBD1	TRBJ2-3	TRBV4-1	CASSPGQGSYTQYF	TGCGCCAGCAGCCCGGGACAGGGGTCATATACGCAGTATTTT
few	.	TRBJ1-2	TRBV20-1	CSADGPSGYGYTF	TGCAGTGCTGACGGCCCCTCGGGCTATGGCTACACCTTC
.	.	TRBJ1-3	TRBV4-2	CASSDQDSGNTIYF	TGTGCCAGCAGCGACCAGGACTCTGGAAACACCATATATTTT
.	.	TRBJ1-5	TRBV20-1	CSVRTGASNQPQHF	TGCAGTGTTAGGACGGGGGCGAGCAATCAGCCCCAGCATTTT
.	.	TRBJ2-1	TRBV7-9	CASSHTWGEQFF	TGTGCCAGCAGCCACACGTGGGGTGAGCAGTTCTTC
many	TRBD1	TRBJ2-1	TRBV7-3	CASSRQGTYNEQFF	TGTGCCAGCAGCCGACAGGGTACCTACAATGAGCAGTTCTTC
.	.	TRBJ2-1	TRBV7-2	CASSLEGGWRNEQFF	TGTGCCAGCAGCTTAGAAGGGGGTTGGAGGAATGAGCAGTTCTTC
.	.	TRBJ2-6	TRBV5-8	CASSLVALTFSGANVLTF	TGTGCCAGCAGCTTGGTTGCGCTCACCTTCTCTGGGGCCAACGTCCTGACTTTC
few	.	TRBJ2-1	TRBV20-1	CSASDREDEQFF	TGCAGTGCAAGCGACAGGGAGGATGAGCAGTTCTTC
.	TRBD2	TRBJ2-4	TRBV2	CASRWTSGDIQYF	TGTGCCAGCAGGTGGACTAGCGGGGACATTCAGTACTTC
.	TRBD2	TRBJ2-1	TRBV6-5	CASRSGTSGRAEFF	TGTGCCAGCAGGAGTGGGACTAGCGGCAGGGCGGAGTTCTTC
few	.	TRBJ1-1	TRBV6-1	CASSDEGLNTEAFF	TGTGCCAGCAGTGACGAGGGGCTAAACACTGAAGCTTTCTTT
.	.	TRBJ2-7	TRBV4-1	CASSNPGRTYEQYF	TGCGCCAGCAGCAATCCGGGACGGACCTACGAGCAGTACTTC
few	TRBD2	TRBJ2-7	TRBV20-1	CSARDPRLADNEQYF	TGCAGTGCTAGAGATCCCCGACTAGCGGACAATGAGCAGTACTTC